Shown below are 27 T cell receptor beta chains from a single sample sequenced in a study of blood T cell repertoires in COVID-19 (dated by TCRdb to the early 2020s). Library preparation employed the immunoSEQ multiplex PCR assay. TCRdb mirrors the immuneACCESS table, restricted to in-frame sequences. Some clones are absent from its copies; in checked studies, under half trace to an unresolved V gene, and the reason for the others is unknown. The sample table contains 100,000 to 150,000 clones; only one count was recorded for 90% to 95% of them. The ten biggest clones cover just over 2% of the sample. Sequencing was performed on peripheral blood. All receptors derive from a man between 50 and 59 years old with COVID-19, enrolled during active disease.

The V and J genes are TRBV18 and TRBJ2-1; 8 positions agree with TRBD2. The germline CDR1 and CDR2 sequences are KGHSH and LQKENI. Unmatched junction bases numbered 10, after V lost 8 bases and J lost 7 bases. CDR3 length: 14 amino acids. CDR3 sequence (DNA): TGTGCCAGCGCGCAGAGCGGGAGTAAAAATGAGCAGTTCTTC. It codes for CASAQSGSKNEQFF.

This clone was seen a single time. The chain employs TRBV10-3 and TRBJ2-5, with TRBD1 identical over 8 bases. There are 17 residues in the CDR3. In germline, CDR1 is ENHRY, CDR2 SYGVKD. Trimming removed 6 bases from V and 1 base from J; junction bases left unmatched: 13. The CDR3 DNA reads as TGTGCCATCAGAGCAGGTTCCGAGACAGGGGCCCAAGAGACCCAGTACTTC. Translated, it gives CAIRAGSETGAQETQYF.

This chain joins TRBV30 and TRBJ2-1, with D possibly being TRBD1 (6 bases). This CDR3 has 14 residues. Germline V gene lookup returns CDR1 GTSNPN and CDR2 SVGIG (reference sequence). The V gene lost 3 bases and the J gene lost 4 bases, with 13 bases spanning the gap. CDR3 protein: CAWSRSDRYNEQFF. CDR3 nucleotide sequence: TGTGCCTGGAGCCGTTCCGACAGGTACAATGAGCAGTTCTTC. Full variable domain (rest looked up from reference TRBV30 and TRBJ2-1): SQTIHQWPATLVQPVGSPLSLECTVEGTSNPNLYWYRQAAGRGLQLLFYSVGIGQISSEVPQNLSASRPQDRQFILSSKKLLLSDSGFYLCAWSRSDRYNEQFFGPGTRLTVL.

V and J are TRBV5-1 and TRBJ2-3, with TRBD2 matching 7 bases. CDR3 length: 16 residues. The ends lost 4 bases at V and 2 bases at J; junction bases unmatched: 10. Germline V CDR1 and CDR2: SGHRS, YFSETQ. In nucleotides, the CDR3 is TGCGCCAGCAGCACCGGGGCGACTAGCCCCACAGATACGCAGTATTTT. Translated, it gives CASSTGATSPTDTQYF.

CDR3 sequence reads: CASSVEGRPNSPLHF. CDR3 nucleotide sequence: TGTGCCAGCAGCGTGGAGGGACGTCCGAATTCACCCCTCCACTTT. V is TRBV9 and J is TRBJ1-6; D is possibly TRBD1 (5 bases). V was shortened by 2 bases and J by 7 bases, with 13 bases between the two germline ends. The CDR3 sequence is 15 residues long. In germline, CDR1 is SGDLS, CDR2 YYNGEE. The variable domain in full, completed from reference TRBV9 and TRBJ1-6, reads DSGVTQTPKHLITATGQRVTLRCSPRSGDLSVYWYQQSLDQGLQFLIQYYNGEERAKGNILERFSAQQFPDLHSELNLSSLELGDSALYFCASSVEGRPNSPLHFGNGTRLTVT.

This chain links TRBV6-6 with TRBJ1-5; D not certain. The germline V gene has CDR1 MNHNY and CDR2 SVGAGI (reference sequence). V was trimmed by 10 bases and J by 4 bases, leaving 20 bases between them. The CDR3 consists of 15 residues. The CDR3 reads CATRRTGGENQPQHF. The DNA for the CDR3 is TGTGCCACCCGTCGGACTGGTGGTGAAAATCAGCCCCAGCATTTT.

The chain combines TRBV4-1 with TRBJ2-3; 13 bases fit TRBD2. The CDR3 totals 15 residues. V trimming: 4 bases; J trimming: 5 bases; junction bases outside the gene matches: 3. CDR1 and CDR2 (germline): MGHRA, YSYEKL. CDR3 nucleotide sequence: TGCGCCAGCAGCCGAGGACTAGCGGGAGTAGATACGCAGTATTTT. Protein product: CASSRGLAGVDTQYF.

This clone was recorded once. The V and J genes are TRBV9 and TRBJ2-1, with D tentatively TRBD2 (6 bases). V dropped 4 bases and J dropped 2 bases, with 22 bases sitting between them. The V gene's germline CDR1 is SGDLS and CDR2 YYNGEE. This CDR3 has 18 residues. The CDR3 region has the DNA TGTGCCAGCAGCCCCACTGAGGTGTGGCGGGAAACCTACAATGAGCAGTTCTTC. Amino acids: CASSPTEVWRETYNEQFF.

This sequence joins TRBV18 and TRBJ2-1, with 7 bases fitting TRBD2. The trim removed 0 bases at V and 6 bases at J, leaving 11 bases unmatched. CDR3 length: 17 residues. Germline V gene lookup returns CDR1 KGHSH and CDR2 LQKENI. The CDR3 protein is CASSPPPGSGKSNEQFF. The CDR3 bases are TGTGCCAGCTCACCACCCCCGGGCAGCGGGAAGAGCAATGAGCAGTTCTTC.

The chain's CDR3 is CASSYSTAGGSGELFF. CDR3 sequence (DNA): TGTGCCAGCAGTTACTCGACAGCGGGAGGTTCCGGGGAGCTGTTTTTT. The genes are TRBV6-2 or TRBV6-3 and TRBJ2-2; 9 positions agree with TRBD2. With 0 bases clipped from V and 6 bases from J, the junction kept 5 bases outside the gene matches. The CDR3 spans 16 residues. Germline V gene data show CDR1 as MNHEY and CDR2 as SVGEGT.

The CDR3 DNA follows: TGCGCCAGCAGTGACCCCCGGGACAGGGGTCCCGATACGCAGTATTTT. This encodes CASSDPRDRGPDTQYF. The rearrangement links TRBV10-2 to TRBJ2-3, with 10 bases fitting TRBD1. Germline V gene lookup returns CDR1 WSHSY and CDR2 SAAADI. The CDR3 is 16 residues long. The V and J ends lost 3 bases and 6 bases, in that order; junction bases with no gene match: 9.

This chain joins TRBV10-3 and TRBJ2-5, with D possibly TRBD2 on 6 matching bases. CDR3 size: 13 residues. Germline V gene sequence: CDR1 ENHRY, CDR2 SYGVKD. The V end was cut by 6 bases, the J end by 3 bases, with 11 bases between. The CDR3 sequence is CAIRDYNEETQYF. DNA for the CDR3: TGTGCCATCAGGGACTATAATGAAGAGACCCAGTACTTC.

The CDR3 sequence is CASSGRVNTGELFF. The CDR3, as DNA: TGTGCCAGCAGCGGCCGGGTGAACACCGGGGAGCTGTTTTTT. The chain has TRBV9 and TRBJ2-2; D unresolved. V gave up 3 bases and J gave up 1 base, with 7 bases separating them. The CDR3 totals 14 residues. Germline values: CDR1 SGDLS, CDR2 YYNGEE. The full variable domain, its missing parts supplied by reference TRBV9 and TRBJ2-2, is DSGVTQTPKHLITATGQRVTLRCSPRSGDLSVYWYQQSLDQGLQFLIQYYNGEERAKGNILERFSAQQFPDLHSELNLSSLELGDSALYFCASSGRVNTGELFFGEGSRLTVL.

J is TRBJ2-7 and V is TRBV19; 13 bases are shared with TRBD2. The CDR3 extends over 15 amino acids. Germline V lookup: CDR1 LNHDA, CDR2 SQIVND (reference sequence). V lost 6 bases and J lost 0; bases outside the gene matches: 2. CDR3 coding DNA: TGTGCCAGTAGCCGGACTAGCGGGAGCTCCTACGAGCAGTACTTC. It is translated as CASSRTSGSSYEQYF. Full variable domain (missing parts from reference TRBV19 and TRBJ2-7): DGGITQSPKYLFRKEGQNVTLSCEQNLNHDAMYWYRQDPGQGLRLIYYSQIVNDFQKGDIAEGYSVSREKKESFPLTVTSAQKNPTAFYLCASSRTSGSSYEQYFGPGTRLTVT.

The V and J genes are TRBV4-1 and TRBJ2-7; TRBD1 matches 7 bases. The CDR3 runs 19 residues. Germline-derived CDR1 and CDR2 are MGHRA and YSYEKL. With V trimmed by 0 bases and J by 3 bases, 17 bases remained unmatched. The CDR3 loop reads CASSQDKRQGGTRGYEQYF. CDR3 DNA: TGCGCCAGCAGCCAAGATAAGAGACAGGGTGGTACTCGTGGCTACGAGCAGTACTTC.

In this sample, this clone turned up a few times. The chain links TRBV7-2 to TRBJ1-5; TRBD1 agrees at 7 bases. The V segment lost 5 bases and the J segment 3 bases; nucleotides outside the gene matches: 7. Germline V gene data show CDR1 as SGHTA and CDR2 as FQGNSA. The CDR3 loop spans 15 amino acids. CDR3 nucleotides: TGTGCCAGCAGCGAGACAGGGAATTCCAATCAGCCCCAGCATTTT. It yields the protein CASSETGNSNQPQHF.

The CDR3 nucleotides are TGTGCCAGCAGCTTATACGGGGGTGAGCAGTACTTC. Protein: CASSLYGGEQYF. The rearrangement joins TRBV7-2 to TRBJ2-7; possible D gene TRBD2, 6 bases. This CDR3 comprises 12 residues. The V end was cut by 2 bases, the J end by 7 bases, with 9 bases between. Germline assignment: CDR1 SGHTA and CDR2 FQGNSA. Using reference TRBV7-2 and TRBJ2-7 for the parts outside the CDR3, the full variable domain is GAGVSQSPSNKVTEKGKDVELRCDPISGHTALYWYRQSLGQGLEFLIYFQGNSAPDKSGLPSDRFSAERTGGSVSTLTIQRTQQEDSAVYLCASSLYGGEQYFGPGTRLTVT.

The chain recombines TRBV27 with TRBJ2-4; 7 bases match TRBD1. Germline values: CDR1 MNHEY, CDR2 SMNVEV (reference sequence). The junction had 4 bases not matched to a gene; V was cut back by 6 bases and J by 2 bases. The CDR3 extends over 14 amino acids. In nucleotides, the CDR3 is TGTGCCAGCAGGTCAGGGGGTTCCAAAAACATTCAGTACTTC. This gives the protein CASRSGGSKNIQYF.

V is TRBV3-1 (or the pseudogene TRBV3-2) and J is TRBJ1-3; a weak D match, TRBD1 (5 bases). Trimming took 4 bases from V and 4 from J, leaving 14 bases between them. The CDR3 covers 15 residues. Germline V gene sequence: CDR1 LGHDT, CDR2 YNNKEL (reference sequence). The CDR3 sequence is CASSPRSGVGNTIYF. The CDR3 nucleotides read TGTGCCAGCAGCCCCCGGTCGGGGGTAGGAAACACCATATATTTT.

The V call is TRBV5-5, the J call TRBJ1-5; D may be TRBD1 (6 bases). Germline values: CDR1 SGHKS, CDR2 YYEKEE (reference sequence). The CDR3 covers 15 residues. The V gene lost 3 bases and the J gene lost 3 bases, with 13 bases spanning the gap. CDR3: CASSSSDRNNQPQHF. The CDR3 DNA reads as TGTGCCAGCAGCTCCTCCGACAGGAACAATCAGCCCCAGCATTTT. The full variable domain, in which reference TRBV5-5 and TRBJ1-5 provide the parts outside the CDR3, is DAGVTQSPTHLIKTRGQQVTLRCSPISGHKSVSWYQQVLGQGPQFIFQYYEKEERGRGNFPDRFSARQFPNYSSELNVNALLLGDSALYLCASSSSDRNNQPQHFGDGTRLSIL.

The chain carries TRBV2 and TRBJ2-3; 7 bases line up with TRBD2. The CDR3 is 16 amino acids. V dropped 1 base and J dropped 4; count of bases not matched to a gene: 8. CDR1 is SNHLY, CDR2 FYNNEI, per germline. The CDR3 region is CASSEEIVGGADTQYF. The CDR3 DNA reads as TGTGCCAGCAGTGAAGAAATTGTGGGGGGGGCAGATACGCAGTATTTT.

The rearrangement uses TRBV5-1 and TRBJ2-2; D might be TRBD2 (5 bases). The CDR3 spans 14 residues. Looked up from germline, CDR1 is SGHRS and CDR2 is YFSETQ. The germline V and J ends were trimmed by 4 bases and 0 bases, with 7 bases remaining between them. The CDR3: CASSPGTNTGELFF. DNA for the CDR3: TGCGCCAGCAGCCCGGGAACGAACACCGGGGAGCTGTTTTTT.

The CDR3 loop is CASSQDVVSSYNEQFF. CDR3 DNA: TGTGCCAGCAGCCAAGATGTGGTGAGCTCCTACAATGAGCAGTTCTTC. The J gene is TRBJ2-1, the V gene TRBV4-2; no clear D. Germline CDR1 LGHNA, CDR2 YNFKEQ. The CDR3 is 16 residues long. V shed 0 bases and J shed 0 bases, with 9 bases lying between them.

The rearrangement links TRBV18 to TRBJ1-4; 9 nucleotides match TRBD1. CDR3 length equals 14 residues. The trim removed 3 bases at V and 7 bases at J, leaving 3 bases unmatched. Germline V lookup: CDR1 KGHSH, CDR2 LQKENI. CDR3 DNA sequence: TGTGCCAGCTCACCCGGGACAGGGCGTGAAAAACTGTTTTTT. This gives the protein CASSPGTGREKLFF.

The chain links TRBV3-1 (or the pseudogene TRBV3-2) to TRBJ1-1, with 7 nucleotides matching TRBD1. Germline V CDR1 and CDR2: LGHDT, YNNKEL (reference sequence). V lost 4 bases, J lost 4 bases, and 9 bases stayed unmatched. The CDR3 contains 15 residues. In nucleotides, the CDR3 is TGTGCCAGCAGCCTAGGAGGGGGCAGGGGCACTGAAGCTTTCTTT. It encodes CASSLGGGRGTEAFF.

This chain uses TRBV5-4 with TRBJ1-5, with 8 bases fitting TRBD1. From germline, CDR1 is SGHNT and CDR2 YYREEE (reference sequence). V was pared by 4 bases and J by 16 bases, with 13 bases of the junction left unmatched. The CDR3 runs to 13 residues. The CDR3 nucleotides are TGTGCCAGCAGCACCGACCCGGGACAGGCCCGACATTTT. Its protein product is CASSTDPGQARHF.

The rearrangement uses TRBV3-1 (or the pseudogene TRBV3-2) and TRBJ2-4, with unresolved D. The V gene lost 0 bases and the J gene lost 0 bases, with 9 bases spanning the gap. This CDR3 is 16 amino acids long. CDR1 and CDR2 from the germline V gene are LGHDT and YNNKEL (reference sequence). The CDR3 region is CASSQEGSLAKNIQYF. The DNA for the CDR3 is TGTGCCAGCAGCCAAGAGGGCAGCCTAGCCAAAAACATTCAGTACTTC.